Listed here are 10 T cell receptor beta chains from one sample, sequenced in a study of blood T cell repertoires in COVID-19 (dated by TCRdb to between 2020 and 2021). Preparation of the library involved the immunoSEQ multiplex PCR assay. TCRdb took this table from immuneACCESS and kept in-frame rearrangements with V and J called. Such tables lack part of the clones; where checked against another copy, unresolved V genes explain under half of the gap, and the rest is unexplained. The sample table holds under 200,000 clones, of which 65% to 90% were seen once. The top ten clones comprise around 8.3% of the sample. Material for sequencing was peripheral blood. The receptors originated from a man between 60 and 70 years old with acute or convalescent COVID-19.

The chain couples TRBV19 to TRBJ1-5; no reliable D call. Trimming left V 2 bases short and J 6 bases short, with 11 bases between. In germline, CDR1 is LNHDA, CDR2 SQIVND (reference sequence). This CDR3 spans 14 amino acids. The CDR3 reads CASSIYSAGQPQHF. In DNA, the CDR3 is TGTGCCAGTAGTATATACAGTGCGGGTCAGCCCCAGCATTTT.

The rearrangement links TRBV5-1 to TRBJ2-7; 9 bases agree with TRBD2. This CDR3 has 14 amino acids. J lost 9 bases, V lost 7 bases, and 14 bases had no gene match. CDR1 and CDR2 (germline): SGHRS, YFSETQ. CDR3 nucleotides: TGCGCCAGCCGGGCCTCGGCGGGAGGGCCGGTGCAGTACTTC. Amino acids: CASRASAGGPVQYF. The full variable domain, its missing parts supplied by reference TRBV5-1 and TRBJ2-7, is KAGVTQTPRYLIKTRGQQVTLSCSPISGHRSVSWYQQTPGQGLQFLFEYFSETQRNKGNFPGRFSGRQFSNSRSEMNVSTLELGDSALYLCASRASAGGPVQYFGPGTRLTVT.

The chain recombines TRBV28 with TRBJ1-5, with 12 bases fitting TRBD1. The length of the CDR3 is 16 residues. V shed 5 bases and J 8 bases; nucleotides not matched to a gene: 10. In germline, CDR1 is MDHEN, CDR2 SYDVKM. CDR3 sequence (DNA): TGTGCCAGCAGTCCTCCGGGACAGGGGGCCGTAGAGCCCCAGCATTTT. Its protein product is CASSPPGQGAVEPQHF.

V gene TRBV14 combines with J gene TRBJ1-1; TRBD1 might be the D (5 bases). V lost 5 bases and J lost 7, with 14 bases in between. This CDR3 region has 13 residues. Germline V gene sequence: CDR1 SGHDN, CDR2 FVKESK. This CDR3 is CASSSPGLIEAFF. The CDR3 region has the DNA TGTGCCAGCAGCTCCCCGGGACTTATTGAAGCTTTCTTT.

The V call is TRBV5-1, the J call TRBJ2-7, with D possibly matching TRBD1 (6 bases). The CDR3 consists of 15 residues. Germline V CDR1 and CDR2: SGHRS, YFSETQ. The V gene lost 0 bases and the J gene lost 4 bases, with 14 bases spanning the gap. CDR3 in DNA: TGCGCCAGCAGCTTGGGGGGGCCGCTGGAGTACGAGCAGTACTTC. Its translation: CASSLGGPLEYEQYF.

This chain links TRBV19 with TRBJ2-1, with TRBD2 identical over 9 bases. The CDR3 contains 14 residues. Germline assignment: CDR1 LNHDA and CDR2 SQIVND (reference sequence). After removal of 6 bases from V and 6 bases from J, the junction contained 6 bases not matched to a gene. This CDR3 is CASSSGAGGNEQFF. DNA for the CDR3: TGTGCCAGTAGCTCCGGAGCGGGAGGCAATGAGCAGTTCTTC.

Concerning this clone: The sample holds other DNA sequences that translate to the same CDR3. This chain joins TRBV9 and TRBJ2-5; 8 nucleotides agree with TRBD2. The length of the CDR3 is 14 residues. Germline V gene lookup returns CDR1 SGDLS and CDR2 YYNGEE. J was trimmed by 4 bases and V by 3 bases; bases with no gene match: 5. The CDR3 reads CASSASGGRETQYF. CDR3 nucleotide sequence: TGTGCCAGCAGCGCAAGCGGGGGTCGAGAGACCCAGTACTTC.

The gene calls are TRBV5-1 and TRBJ1-2; 7 bases fit TRBD1. Trimming at V came to 4 bases and at J to 8 bases, leaving 14 bases not matched to a gene. CDR1 and CDR2 (germline): SGHRS, YFSETQ. This CDR3 is 15 amino acids long. This CDR3 reads CASSHGSTGSRGYTF. Here the CDR3 DNA reads TGCGCCAGCAGCCACGGATCGACAGGGAGTCGCGGCTACACCTTC.

V is TRBV3-1 (or the pseudogene TRBV3-2) and J is TRBJ2-7; 15 nucleotides align to TRBD2. CDR3 length: 17 residues. With 4 bases clipped from V and 3 bases from J, the junction kept 7 bases outside the gene matches. The germline gives CDR1 LGHDT, CDR2 YNNKEL (reference sequence). CDR3 nucleotide sequence: TGTGCCAGCAGCCTATCTCTGGGACTAGCGGGAGGCTACGAGCAGTACTTC. Protein product: CASSLSLGLAGGYEQYF.

The CDR3 sequence: CASRKGGASGVTDTQYF. The DNA for the CDR3 is TGTGCCAGCAGAAAAGGAGGGGCTAGCGGGGTCACAGATACGCAGTATTTT. The chain recombines TRBV28 with TRBJ2-3; TRBD2 agrees at 9 bases. V shed 6 bases and J 2 bases; nucleotides not matched to a gene: 12. CDR3 length: 17 residues. Germline V CDR1 and CDR2: MDHEN, SYDVKM.